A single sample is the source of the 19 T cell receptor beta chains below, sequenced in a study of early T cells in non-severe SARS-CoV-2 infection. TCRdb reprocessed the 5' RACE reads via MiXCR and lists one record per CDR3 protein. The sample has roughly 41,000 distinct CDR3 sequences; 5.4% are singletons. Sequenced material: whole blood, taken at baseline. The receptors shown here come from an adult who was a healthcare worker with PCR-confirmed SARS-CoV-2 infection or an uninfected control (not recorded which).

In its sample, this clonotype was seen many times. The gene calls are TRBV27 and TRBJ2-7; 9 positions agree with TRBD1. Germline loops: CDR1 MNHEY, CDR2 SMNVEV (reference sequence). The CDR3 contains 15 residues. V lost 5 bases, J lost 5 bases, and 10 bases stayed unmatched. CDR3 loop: CASSLTRDRAHEQYF. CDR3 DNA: TGTGCCAGCAGTCTTACCCGGGACAGGGCCCACGAGCAGTACTTC.

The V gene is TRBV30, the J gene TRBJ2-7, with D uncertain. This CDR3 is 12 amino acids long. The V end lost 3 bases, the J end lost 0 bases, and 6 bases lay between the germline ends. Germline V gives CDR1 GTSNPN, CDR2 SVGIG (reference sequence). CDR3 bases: TGTGCCTGGAGGGGGTTCTCCTACGAGCAGTACTTC. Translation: CAWRGFSYEQYF.

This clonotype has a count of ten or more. The CDR3: CASSLAGAGRPYNEQFF. CDR3 sequence (DNA): TGTGCCAGCAGCTTAGCGGGAGCGGGACGCCCCTACAATGAGCAGTTCTTC. The V gene is TRBV7-2, the J gene TRBJ2-1; 7 nucleotides match TRBD2. CDR1 is SGHTA and CDR2 is FQGNSA in the germline V gene. The V segment lost 0 bases and the J segment 2 bases; nucleotides outside the gene matches: 7. The CDR3 spans 17 residues.

The CDR3 region has the DNA TGTGCCAGCAGCGTAGAACAGGGAACCTACCAAGAGACCCAGTACTTC. It yields the protein CASSVEQGTYQETQYF. The chain carries TRBV9 and TRBJ2-5; a weak D match, TRBD1 (6 bases). Deletions cut 0 bases from V and 0 bases from J, with 12 bases between. The CDR3 has 16 amino acids. Per the germline V gene, CDR1 is SGDLS and CDR2 is YYNGEE.

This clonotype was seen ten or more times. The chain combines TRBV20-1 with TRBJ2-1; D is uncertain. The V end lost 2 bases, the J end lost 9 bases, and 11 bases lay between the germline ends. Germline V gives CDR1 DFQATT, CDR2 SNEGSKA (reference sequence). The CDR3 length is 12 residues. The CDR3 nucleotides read TGCAGTGCTAGAAAGGGCCAGGTTGAGCAGTTCTTC. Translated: CSARKGQVEQFF.

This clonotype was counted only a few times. Here the CDR3 reads CASSLELLVAEYNEQFF. Written as DNA, the CDR3 is TGTGCCAGCAGCTTAGAACTTCTAGTGGCGGAATACAATGAGCAGTTCTTC. The rearrangement joins TRBV11-2 to TRBJ2-1; no definite D call. Germline V lookup: CDR1 SGHAT, CDR2 FQNNGV. With 0 bases removed from V and 4 bases from J, the gap between germline ends came to 16 bases. The CDR3 extends over 17 amino acids.

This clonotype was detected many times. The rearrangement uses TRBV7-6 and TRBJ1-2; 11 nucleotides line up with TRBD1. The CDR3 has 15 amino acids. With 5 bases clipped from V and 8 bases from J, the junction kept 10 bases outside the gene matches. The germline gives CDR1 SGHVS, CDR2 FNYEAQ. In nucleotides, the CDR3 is TGTGCCAGCAGCCCAGACGGACAGGGGGCAGGAGGCTACACCTTC. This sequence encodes CASSPDGQGAGGYTF.

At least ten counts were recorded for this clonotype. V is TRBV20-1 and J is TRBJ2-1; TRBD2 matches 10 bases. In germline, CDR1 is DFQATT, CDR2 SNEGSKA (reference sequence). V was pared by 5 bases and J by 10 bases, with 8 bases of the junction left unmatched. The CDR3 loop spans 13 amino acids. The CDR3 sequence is CSAPRGTSAEQFF. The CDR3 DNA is TGCAGTGCTCCCCGGGGGACTAGCGCCGAGCAGTTCTTC.

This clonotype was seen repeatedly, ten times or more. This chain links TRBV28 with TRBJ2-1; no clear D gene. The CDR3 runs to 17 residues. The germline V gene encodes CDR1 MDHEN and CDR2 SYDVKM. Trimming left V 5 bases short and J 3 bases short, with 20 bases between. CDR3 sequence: CASSPIPLESYYNEQFF. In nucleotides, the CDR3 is TGTGCCAGCAGTCCCATCCCCCTAGAAAGCTACTACAATGAGCAGTTCTTC.

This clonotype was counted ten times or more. This CDR3 is CANPGQANGNQPQHF. The CDR3 nucleotides are TGTGCCAACCCTGGACAGGCCAATGGCAATCAGCCCCAGCATTTT. The chain couples TRBV6-1 to TRBJ1-5; the match to TRBD1 covers 7 bases. The CDR3 is 15 residues long. In germline, CDR1 is MNHNS, CDR2 SASEGT. V lost 10 bases, J lost 2 bases, and 11 bases stayed unmatched.

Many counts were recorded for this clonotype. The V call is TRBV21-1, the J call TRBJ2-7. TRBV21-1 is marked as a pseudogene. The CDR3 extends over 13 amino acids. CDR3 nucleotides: TGTGCCAGCGGGCTTGGCTGGCCCTACGAGCAGTACTTC. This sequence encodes CASGLGWPYEQYF.

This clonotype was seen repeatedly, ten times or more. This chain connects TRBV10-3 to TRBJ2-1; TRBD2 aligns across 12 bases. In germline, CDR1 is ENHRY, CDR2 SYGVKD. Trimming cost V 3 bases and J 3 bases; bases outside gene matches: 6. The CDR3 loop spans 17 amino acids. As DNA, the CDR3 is TGTGCCATCAGTGACCTAAGGACTAGCGGGGTCTACAATGAGCAGTTCTTC. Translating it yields CAISDLRTSGVYNEQFF.

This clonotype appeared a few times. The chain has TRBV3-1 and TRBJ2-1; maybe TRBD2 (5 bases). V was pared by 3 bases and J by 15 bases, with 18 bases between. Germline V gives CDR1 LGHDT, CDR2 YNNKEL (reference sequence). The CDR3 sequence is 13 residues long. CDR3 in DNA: TGTGCCAGCAGCCATTCCCAAGCGGTCCCACGGTTCTTC. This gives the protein CASSHSQAVPRFF.

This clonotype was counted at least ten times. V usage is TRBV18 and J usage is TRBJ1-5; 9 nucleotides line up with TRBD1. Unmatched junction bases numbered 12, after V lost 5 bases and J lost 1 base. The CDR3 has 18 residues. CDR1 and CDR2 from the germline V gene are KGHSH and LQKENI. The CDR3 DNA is TGTGCCAGCTCATCGGAGGACAGGGGAGGTCGAAGCAATCAGCCCCAGCATTTT. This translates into CASSSEDRGGRSNQPQHF.

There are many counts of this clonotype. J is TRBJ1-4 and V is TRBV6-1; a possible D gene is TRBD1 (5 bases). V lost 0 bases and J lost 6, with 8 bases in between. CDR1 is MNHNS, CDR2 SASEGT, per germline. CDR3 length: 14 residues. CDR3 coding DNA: TGTGCCAGCAGTGAAGCCCCGGGGCATGAAAAACTGTTTTTT. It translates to CASSEAPGHEKLFF.

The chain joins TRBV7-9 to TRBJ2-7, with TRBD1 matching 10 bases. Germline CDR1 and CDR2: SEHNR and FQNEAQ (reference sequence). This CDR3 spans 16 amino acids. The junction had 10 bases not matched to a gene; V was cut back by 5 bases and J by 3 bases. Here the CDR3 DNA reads TGTGCCAGCAGCCAAACCGGGACAGGGGACTTCTACGAGCAGTACTTC. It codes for CASSQTGTGDFYEQYF.

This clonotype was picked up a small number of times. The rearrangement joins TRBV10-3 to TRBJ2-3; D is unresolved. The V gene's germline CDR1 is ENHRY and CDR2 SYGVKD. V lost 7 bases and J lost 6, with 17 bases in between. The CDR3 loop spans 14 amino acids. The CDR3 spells CAIKGGVAPDTQYF. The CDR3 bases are TGTGCCATCAAGGGTGGGGTAGCACCGGATACGCAGTATTTT.

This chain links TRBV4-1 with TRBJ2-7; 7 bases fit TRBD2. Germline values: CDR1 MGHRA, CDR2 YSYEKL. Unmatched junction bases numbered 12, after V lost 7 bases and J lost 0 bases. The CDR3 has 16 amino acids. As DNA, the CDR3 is TGCGCCAGCAAACCGAGGGAGGGGCGGAGCTCCTACGAGCAGTACTTC. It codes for CASKPREGRSSYEQYF.

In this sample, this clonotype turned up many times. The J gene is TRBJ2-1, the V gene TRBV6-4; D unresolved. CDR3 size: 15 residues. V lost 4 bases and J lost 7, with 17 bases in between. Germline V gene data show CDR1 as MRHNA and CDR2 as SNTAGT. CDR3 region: CASSVLGGEGNEQFF. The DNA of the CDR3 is TGTGCCAGCAGTGTCCTTGGCGGAGAAGGGAATGAGCAGTTCTTC.